This is a list of T cell receptor beta chains from one sample in a study of blood T cell repertoires in COVID-19. Measured with immunoSEQ multiplex PCR; TCRdb has only the in-frame clones, and not every one. Of some 200,000 clones listed, roughly four fifths are singletons. Material: peripheral blood. All receptors come from a man aged 25-45 years with active or convalescent COVID-19. Both conserved end residues are part of each CDR3. The D gene is left open where the match is weak. The size field is filled for only some rows; it gives once, few, many or a size class.

j_gene,d_gene,v_gene,abundance,CDR3aa,CDR3nt
TRBJ2-5,TRBD2,TRBV6-2/TRBV6-3,.,CASSYAGREVGETQYF,TGTGCCAGCAGTTACGCGGGGCGGGAGGTCGGGGAGACCCAGTACTTC
TRBJ1-5,TRBD1,TRBV3-1/TRBV3-2,.,CASSQDLGGQNQPQHF,TGTGCCAGCAGCCAAGATTTAGGGGGCCAGAACCAGCCCCAGCATTTT
TRBJ1-5,TRBD1,TRBV6-5,few,CASKGQGNQPQHF,TGTGCCAGCAAGGGACAGGGGAATCAGCCCCAGCATTTT
TRBJ2-5,.,TRBV7-3,.,CASSLVASETQYF,TGTGCCAGCAGCTTAGTAGCCTCGGAGACCCAGTACTTC
TRBJ2-2,.,TRBV4-3,.,CASSQGRGTDTGELFF,TGCGCCAGCAGCCAAGGGCGAGGTACCGACACCGGGGAGCTGTTTTTT
TRBJ2-3,.,TRBV7-2,.,CASAPLLGQIDTQYF,TGTGCCAGCGCGCCTCTGCTAGGACAGATAGATACGCAGTATTTT
TRBJ2-7,.,TRBV10-1,.,CASSDPDRDYEQYF,TGCGCCAGCAGTGACCCGGACAGAGATTACGAGCAGTACTTC
TRBJ1-2,.,TRBV30,once,CAWSAGTGASIRYTF,TGTGCCTGGAGTGCGGGCACAGGCGCATCTATCCGCTACACCTTC
TRBJ1-3,TRBD1,TRBV27,.,CASSQRGRNSGNTIYF,TGTGCCAGCAGCCAGAGGGGGCGGAACTCTGGAAACACCATATATTTT
TRBJ2-1,.,TRBV3-1/TRBV3-2,.,CASSSGGAYNEQFF,TGTGCCAGCAGCTCCGGCGGGGCTTACAATGAGCAGTTCTTC
TRBJ2-7,.,TRBV7-2,.,CASSSEPGLPYEQYF,TGTGCCAGCAGCTCCGAACCAGGGTTACCCTACGAGCAGTACTTC
TRBJ2-3,.,TRBV27,.,CASSLELGPDTQYF,TGTGCCAGCAGTTTAGAGCTGGGCCCAGATACGCAGTATTTT
TRBJ2-3,TRBD2,TRBV5-1,.,CASVAGGTDTQYF,TGCGCCAGTGTTGCGGGAGGAACAGATACGCAGTATTTT
TRBJ2-2,.,TRBV7-8,.,CASSFLDGTGELFF,TGTGCCAGCAGCTTCTTAGACGGGACCGGGGAGCTGTTTTTT
TRBJ1-3,.,TRBV5-1,once,CASSLAQVAGGNTIYF,TGCGCCAGCAGCTTGGCCCAGGTCGCCGGAGGAAACACCATATATTTT
TRBJ1-5,TRBD1,TRBV28,.,CAGGTGPYSNQPQHF,TGTGCCGGGGGGACAGGACCTTATAGCAATCAGCCCCAGCATTTT
TRBJ2-3,TRBD1,TRBV28,.,CASLPHTGGATDTQYF,TGTGCCAGCCTGCCCCACACAGGGGGAGCGACGGATACGCAGTATTTT
TRBJ2-7,.,TRBV29-1,.,CSVEASSYEQYF,TGCAGCGTTGAGGCCTCGTCCTACGAGCAGTACTTC
TRBJ1-3,.,TRBV5-4,.,CASSLGGNAGNTIYF,TGTGCCAGCAGCTTGGGGGGCAACGCTGGAAACACCATATATTTT
TRBJ2-2,.,TRBV7-9,.,CASSLAGNPPGELFF,TGTGCCAGCAGCTTAGCGGGCAATCCACCCGGGGAGCTGTTTTTT
TRBJ2-3,TRBD2,TRBV7-3,.,CASSGGPPDTQYF,TGTGCCAGCTCGGGGGGGCCGCCAGATACGCAGTATTTT
TRBJ2-7,TRBD1,TRBV7-9,.,CASSLQGAAAYEQYF,TGTGCCAGCAGCTTGCAGGGGGCTGCCGCCTACGAGCAGTACTTC